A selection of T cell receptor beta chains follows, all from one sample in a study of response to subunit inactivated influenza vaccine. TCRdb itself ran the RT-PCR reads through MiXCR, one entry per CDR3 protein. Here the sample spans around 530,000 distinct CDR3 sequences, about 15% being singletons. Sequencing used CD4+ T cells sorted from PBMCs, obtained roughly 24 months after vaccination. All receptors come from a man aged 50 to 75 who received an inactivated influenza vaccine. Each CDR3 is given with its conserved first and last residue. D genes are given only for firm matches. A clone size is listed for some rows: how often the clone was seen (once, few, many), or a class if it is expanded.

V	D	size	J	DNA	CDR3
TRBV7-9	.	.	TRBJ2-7	TGTGCCAGCAGCCAACACCAGGGTTCGTACGAGCAGTACTTC	CASSQHQGSYEQYF
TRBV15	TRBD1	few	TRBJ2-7	TGTGCCACCAGCAGCGTGACAGGGCCCTACGAGCAGTACTTC	CATSSVTGPYEQYF
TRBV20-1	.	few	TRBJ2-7	TGCAGTGCTAGAAACCCAGGGTTGATCGAGCAGTACTTC	CSARNPGLIEQYF
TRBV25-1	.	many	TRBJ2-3	TGTGCCAGCAGTGAATTGGGGGGCACCGATACGCAGTATTTT	CASSELGGTDTQYF
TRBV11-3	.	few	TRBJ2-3	TGTGCCAGCAGCTTATCGGGCGGGTCCATCACAGATACGCAGTATTTT	CASSLSGGSITDTQYF
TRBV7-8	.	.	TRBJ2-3	TGTGCCAGCAGAGAACGCAGGGTCATGGGCACAGATACGCAGTATTTT	CASRERRVMGTDTQYF
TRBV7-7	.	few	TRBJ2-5	TGTGCCAGCAGCTTAGTGCTGCTGGGGGAGACCCAGTACTTC	CASSLVLLGETQYF
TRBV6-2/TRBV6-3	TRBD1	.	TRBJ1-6	TGTGCCAGCCGCCCGACAGGGTCCGTTAATTCACCCCTCCACTTT	CASRPTGSVNSPLHF
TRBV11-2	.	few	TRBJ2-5	TGTGCCAGCAGCACTGTGAGTCAAGAGACCCAGTACTTC	CASSTVSQETQYF
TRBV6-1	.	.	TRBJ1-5	TGTGCCAGCAAAGGTGGGAATAGCAATCAGCCCCAGCATTTT	CASKGGNSNQPQHF
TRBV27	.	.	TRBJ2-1	TGTGCCAGCAGTTTTCCGGGGGCCCCCTACAATGAGCAGTTCTTC	CASSFPGAPYNEQFF
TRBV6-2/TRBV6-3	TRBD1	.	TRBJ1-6	TGTGCCAGTCTCGACAGGGGTAATTCACCCCTCCACTTT	CASLDRGNSPLHF
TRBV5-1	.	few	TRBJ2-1	TGCGCCAGCAGCTTGTCGGGGGACTACAATGAGCAGTTCTTC	CASSLSGDYNEQFF
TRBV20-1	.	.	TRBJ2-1	TGCAGTGTTGGAGGTCCAAGCAATGAGCAGTTCTTC	CSVGGPSNEQFF
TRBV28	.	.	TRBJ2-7	TGTGCCAGCAGCCCTCTCGGCGAGTCTGATAACGAGCAGTACTTC	CASSPLGESDNEQYF
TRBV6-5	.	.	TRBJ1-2	TGTGCCAGCAGTTACTCGGTAGGGCCGGTAGGCTACACCTTC	CASSYSVGPVGYTF
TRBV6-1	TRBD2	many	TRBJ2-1	TGTGCCAGCAGTCCTTGGACTAGCGGGAGGAATGAGCAGTTCTTC	CASSPWTSGRNEQFF
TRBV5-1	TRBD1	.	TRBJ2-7	TGCGCCAGCAGCTTGGAACAGGGGGTAATCGAGCAGTACTTC	CASSLEQGVIEQYF
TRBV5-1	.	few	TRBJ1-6	TGCGCCAGCAGCTTGTCGGGTGGACGGTCACCCCTCCACTTT	CASSLSGGRSPLHF
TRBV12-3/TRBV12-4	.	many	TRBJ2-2	TGTGCCAGCAGTTCTTTTGGACCCCTGGGCGGGGAGCTGTTTTTT	CASSSFGPLGGELFF
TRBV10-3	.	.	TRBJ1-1	TGTGCCATCAGTGAGTGGGGGGCCGGGACGGTGAACACTGAAGCTTTCTTT	CAISEWGAGTVNTEAFF
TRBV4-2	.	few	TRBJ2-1	TGTGCCAGCAGCCAAGCAGGGGAAGGGGGTGAGCAGTTCTTC	CASSQAGEGGEQFF
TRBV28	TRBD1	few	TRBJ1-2	TGTGCCAGCAGAGTGGGACAGGGTTATGGCTACACCTTC	CASRVGQGYGYTF
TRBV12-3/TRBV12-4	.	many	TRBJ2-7	TGTGCCAGCAGTTTTTCAGGATTTATCGAGCAGTACTTC	CASSFSGFIEQYF
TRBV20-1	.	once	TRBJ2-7	TGCAGTGCCCCGCGGGGTGGACTGTTCGAGCAGTACTTC	CSAPRGGLFEQYF
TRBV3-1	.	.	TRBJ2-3	TGTGCCACCAGCCAAGGACTGAATCCCACAGATACGCAGTATTTT	CATSQGLNPTDTQYF